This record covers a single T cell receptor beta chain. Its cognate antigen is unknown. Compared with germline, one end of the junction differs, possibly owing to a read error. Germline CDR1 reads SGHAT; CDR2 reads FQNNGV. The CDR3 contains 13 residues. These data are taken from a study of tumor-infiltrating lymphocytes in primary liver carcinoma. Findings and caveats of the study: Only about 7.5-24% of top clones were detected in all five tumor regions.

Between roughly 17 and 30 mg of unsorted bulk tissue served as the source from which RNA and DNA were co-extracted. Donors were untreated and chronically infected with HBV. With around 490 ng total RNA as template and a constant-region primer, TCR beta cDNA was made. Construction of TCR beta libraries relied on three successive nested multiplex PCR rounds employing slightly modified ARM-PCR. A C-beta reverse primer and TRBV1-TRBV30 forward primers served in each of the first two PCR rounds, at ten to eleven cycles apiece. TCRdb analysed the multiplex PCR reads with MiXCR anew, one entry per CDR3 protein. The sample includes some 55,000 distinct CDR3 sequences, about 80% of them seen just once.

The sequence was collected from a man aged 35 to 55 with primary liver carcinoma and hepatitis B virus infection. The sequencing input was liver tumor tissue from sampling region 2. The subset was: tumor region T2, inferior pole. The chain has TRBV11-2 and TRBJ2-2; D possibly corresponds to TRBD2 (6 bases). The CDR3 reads CASSPGYTGELLF. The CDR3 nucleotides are TGTGCCAGCAGCCCAGGGTACACGGGGGAGCTGCTTTTT.